This TCR beta chain was obtained from a study of blood T cell repertoires in COVID-19. The table came from immunoSEQ multiplex PCR; TCRdb's copy has only in-frame clones and leaves some out. The data contain about 250,000 clones, over 65% of them seen just once; the ten biggest clones take up more than 2.5%. Looked up from germline, CDR1 is SGHRS and CDR2 is YFSETQ. The ends lost 0 bases at V and 4 bases at J; junction bases unmatched: 5. The CDR3 totals 16 residues. Material for sequencing was peripheral blood. V and J are TRBV5-1 and TRBJ2-3, with 10 nucleotides matching TRBD2. The TCR was taken from a woman aged 80 or over with acute or convalescent COVID-19. CDR3 nucleotides: TGCGCCAGCAGCTTGGGGGCTAGCGGGGGAGCAGATACGCAGTATTTT. Translating it yields CASSLGASGGADTQYF.